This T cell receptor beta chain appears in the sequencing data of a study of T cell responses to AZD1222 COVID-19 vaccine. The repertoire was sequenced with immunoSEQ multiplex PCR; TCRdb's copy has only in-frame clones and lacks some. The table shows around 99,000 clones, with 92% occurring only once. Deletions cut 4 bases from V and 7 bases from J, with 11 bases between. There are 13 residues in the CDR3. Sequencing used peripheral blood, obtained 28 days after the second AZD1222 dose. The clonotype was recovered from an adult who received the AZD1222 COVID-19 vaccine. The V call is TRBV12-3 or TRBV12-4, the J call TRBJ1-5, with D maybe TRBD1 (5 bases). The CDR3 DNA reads TGTGCCAGCAGTTCTGGGGCTGACCAGCCCCAGCATTTT. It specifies CASSSGADQPQHF.